Each of the 21 T cell receptor beta chains below was sequenced from the same sample in a study of blood T cell repertoires in COVID-19. Only in-frame clones appear in the TCRdb table, and some are missing; sequencing was by immunoSEQ multiplex PCR. The sample gives around 39,000 clones, 80% to 90% of which show up once; 8% to 10% is in the top ten. Sequenced material: peripheral blood. Receptors originate from a human donor in a cohort sampled during active COVID-19.

The V call is TRBV3-1 (or the pseudogene TRBV3-2), the J call TRBJ2-3, with TRBD2 as a possible D gene (7 bases). V lost 1 base to trimming and J lost 0 bases, with 11 bases between them. This CDR3 is 16 amino acids long. The germline CDR1 and CDR2 sequences are LGHDT and YNNKEL (reference sequence). The DNA of the CDR3 is TGTGCCAGCAGCCAAGGGCGGGGGCCTAGCACAGATACGCAGTATTTT. Residues: CASSQGRGPSTDTQYF.

The chain combines TRBV4-3 with TRBJ1-2; D might be TRBD1 (6 bases). CDR3 length equals 15 residues. Trimming pared 4 bases from V and 0 bases from J, leaving 12 bases between. Germline V lookup: CDR1 LGHNA, CDR2 YSLEER. The CDR3 sequence is CASSPQDRANYGYTF. As DNA, the CDR3 is TGCGCCAGCAGCCCCCAGGACAGAGCTAACTATGGCTACACCTTC.

The chain is built from TRBV5-1 and TRBJ2-1, with D possibly being TRBD1 (5 bases). Germline V lookup: CDR1 SGHRS, CDR2 YFSETQ. The CDR3 totals 17 residues. With 2 bases removed from V and 4 bases from J, the gap between germline ends came to 19 bases. Written as DNA, the CDR3 is TGCGCCAGCAGCTTCATGGGTCTTAGGGGCGTTTACAATGAGCAGTTCTTC. The encoded protein is CASSFMGLRGVYNEQFF. Filled out from reference TRBV5-1 and TRBJ2-1, the complete variable domain reads KAGVTQTPRYLIKTRGQQVTLSCSPISGHRSVSWYQQTPGQGLQFLFEYFSETQRNKGNFPGRFSGRQFSNSRSEMNVSTLELGDSALYLCASSFMGLRGVYNEQFFGPGTRLTVL.

The gene calls are TRBV5-1 and TRBJ1-1, with D possibly being TRBD1 (6 bases). CDR3 size: 13 residues. V lost 4 bases to trimming and J lost 4 bases, with 11 bases between them. Germline CDR1 is SGHRS and CDR2 is YFSETQ. The CDR3 is CASSHGDTTEAFF. Written as DNA, the CDR3 is TGCGCCAGCAGCCACGGGGACACCACTGAAGCTTTCTTT. Full variable domain (missing parts from reference TRBV5-1 and TRBJ1-1): KAGVTQTPRYLIKTRGQQVTLSCSPISGHRSVSWYQQTPGQGLQFLFEYFSETQRNKGNFPGRFSGRQFSNSRSEMNVSTLELGDSALYLCASSHGDTTEAFFGQGTRLTVV.

The V and J genes are TRBV3-1 (or the pseudogene TRBV3-2) and TRBJ1-2; the match to TRBD1 covers 10 bases. The length of the CDR3 is 16 residues. Germline CDR1 and CDR2: LGHDT and YNNKEL (reference sequence). V lost 1 base, J lost 3 bases, and 5 bases stayed unmatched. The CDR3 spells CASSQVGGQGHYGYTF. CDR3 coding DNA: TGTGCCAGCAGCCAAGTAGGGGGACAGGGGCACTATGGCTACACCTTC.

This chain joins TRBV2 and TRBJ1-1; unclear D gene. The CDR3 runs 13 residues. Germline V gene sequence: CDR1 SNHLY, CDR2 FYNNEI. Trimming removed 7 bases from V and 1 base from J, with 10 bases in between. Here the CDR3 reads CASTRIGNTEAFF. The CDR3 region has the DNA TGTGCCAGCACCAGGATTGGGAACACTGAAGCTTTCTTT.

This chain links TRBV30 with TRBJ2-5; TRBD2 matches 7 bases. Trimming removed 0 bases from V and 9 bases from J; junction bases left unmatched: 16. This CDR3 is built from 16 residues. CDR1 and CDR2 from the germline V gene are GTSNPN and SVGIG (reference sequence). CDR3 loop: CAWSVSKTSTGGAQYF. DNA for the CDR3: TGTGCCTGGAGTGTATCCAAGACTAGCACCGGGGGAGCCCAGTACTTC.

This clone was counted only a few times. The V and J genes are TRBV5-1 and TRBJ2-5; 11 bases line up with TRBD2. The CDR3 has 16 residues. The V gene end was trimmed by 6 bases and the J gene end by 5 bases; junction bases not matched to a gene: 12. Germline loops: CDR1 SGHRS, CDR2 YFSETQ. The CDR3 DNA reads as TGCGCCAGCACGATGACTAGCGGGATGGGGCCGGAGACCCAGTACTTC. Protein sequence: CASTMTSGMGPETQYF.

This clone was found once. The gene calls are TRBV5-1 and TRBJ2-5; possibly TRBD2 for D (7 bases). V lost 0 bases and J 1 base, leaving 19 bases between the germline ends. The CDR3 is 18 amino acids. From germline, CDR1 is SGHRS and CDR2 YFSETQ. The DNA for the CDR3 is TGCGCCAGCAGCTTGGAGCCCCTTCGGGGAGGGGGCCAAGAGACCCAGTACTTC. It translates to CASSLEPLRGGGQETQYF. Complete variable domain (other parts from reference TRBV5-1 and TRBJ2-5): KAGVTQTPRYLIKTRGQQVTLSCSPISGHRSVSWYQQTPGQGLQFLFEYFSETQRNKGNFPGRFSGRQFSNSRSEMNVSTLELGDSALYLCASSLEPLRGGGQETQYFGPGTRLLVL.

The chain is built from TRBV23-1 and TRBJ2-2; TRBD2 aligns across 7 bases. TRBV23-1 is marked as an open reading frame, function uncertain. J was trimmed by 4 bases and V by 3 bases; bases with no gene match: 20. The CDR3 spans 20 residues. This CDR3 reads CASSHRTSRGSDICTGELFF. The DNA for the CDR3 is TGCGCCAGCAGTCATCGCACCTCGCGGGGGTCTGATATATGCACCGGGGAGCTGTTTTTT.

The J gene is TRBJ1-2, the V gene TRBV14; no firm D call. Germline CDR1 and CDR2: SGHDN and FVKESK. This CDR3 has 14 residues. With 0 bases removed from V and 6 bases from J, the gap between germline ends came to 11 bases. CDR3 sequence (DNA): TGTGCCAGCAGCCAAGATCGGGGTGTCAATGGCTACACCTTC. Translated: CASSQDRGVNGYTF.

V usage is TRBV4-3 and J usage is TRBJ2-7; 8 bases are a match to TRBD1. V lost 2 bases, J lost 2 bases, and 2 bases stayed unmatched. The CDR3 is made up of 14 amino acids. CDR1 is LGHNA and CDR2 is YSLEER in the germline V gene. The CDR3 nucleotides are TGCGCCAGCAGCCAAAGGACAGGGACCTACGAGCAGTACTTC. Translation gives CASSQRTGTYEQYF.

The chain carries TRBV18 and TRBJ2-5; TRBD1 aligns across 8 bases. The V gene end was trimmed by 5 bases and the J gene end by 2 bases; junction bases not matched to a gene: 7. Per the germline V gene, CDR1 is KGHSH and CDR2 is LQKENI. This CDR3 has 15 residues. CDR3 sequence reads: CASSNFRTGQETQYF. The DNA for the CDR3 is TGTGCCAGCTCAAACTTCCGGACAGGGCAAGAGACCCAGTACTTC.

This chain uses TRBV5-4 with TRBJ2-3; 9 positions match TRBD2. In germline, CDR1 is SGHNT, CDR2 YYREEE (reference sequence). V shed 5 bases, J shed 2 bases, and the junction held 6 bases outside the gene matches. This CDR3 spans 15 amino acids. CDR3 in amino acids: CASRRAGGPTDTQYF. The CDR3 DNA follows: TGTGCCAGCAGAAGGGCGGGGGGGCCCACAGATACGCAGTATTTT.

The genes are TRBV28 and TRBJ1-4, with 7 bases lining up with TRBD1. Trimming cost V 4 bases and J 2 bases; bases outside gene matches: 4. The CDR3 runs 15 residues. Germline CDR1 is MDHEN and CDR2 is SYDVKM. CDR3 sequence: CASSSTGATNEKLFF. Here the CDR3 DNA reads TGTGCCAGCAGTTCCACAGGGGCGACTAATGAAAAACTGTTTTTT.

V gene TRBV10-3 combines with J gene TRBJ2-3; 7 nucleotides agree with TRBD2. Germline V gives CDR1 ENHRY, CDR2 SYGVKD. Trimming cost V 4 bases and J 2 bases; bases outside gene matches: 6. The CDR3 sequence is 15 residues long. CDR3 amino acids: CAISAPSGFTDTQYF. In DNA form, the CDR3 reads TGTGCCATCAGTGCCCCTAGCGGATTCACAGATACGCAGTATTTT.

The chain recombines TRBV19 with TRBJ1-1; D is ambiguous. Deletions cut 5 bases from V and 4 bases from J, with 14 bases between. This CDR3 spans 14 amino acids. CDR1 and CDR2 from the germline V gene are LNHDA and SQIVND (reference sequence). CDR3 DNA: TGTGCCAGTAGTGCGGGGAAGGGATTCACTGAAGCTTTCTTT. This translates into CASSAGKGFTEAFF.

The genes are TRBV20-1 and TRBJ2-5, with D unclear. The CDR3 covers 12 residues. Germline-derived CDR1 and CDR2 are DFQATT and SNEGSKA (reference sequence). Trimming took off 3 bases at V and 2 bases at J, with 7 bases between the two ends. Here the CDR3 reads CSASFSQETQYF. The CDR3 DNA sequence: TGCAGTGCTAGTTTTTCTCAAGAGACCCAGTACTTC.

The chain has TRBV6-5 and TRBJ1-1; D unclear. Germline V gene data show CDR1 as MNHEY and CDR2 as SVGAGI. The CDR3 is 13 residues long. The V end lost 2 bases, the J end lost 5 bases, and 9 bases lay between the germline ends. The CDR3 region has the DNA TGTGCCAGCAGTTACCGCGTATTAACTGAAGCTTTCTTT. Its translation is CASSYRVLTEAFF.

The chain uses TRBV2 and TRBJ2-3; 7 nucleotides align to TRBD2. The CDR3 extends over 15 amino acids. Germline loops: CDR1 SNHLY, CDR2 FYNNEI. J was trimmed by 0 bases and V by 6 bases; bases with no gene match: 6. DNA for the CDR3: TGTGCCAGCAGCAGCGGGACGGCTAGCACAGATACGCAGTATTTT. Translated: CASSSGTASTDTQYF.

This chain joins TRBV24-1 and TRBJ2-3; D remains ambiguous. Germline V gene data show CDR1 as KGHDR and CDR2 as SFDVKD. V lost 6 bases and J lost 4, with 16 bases in between. This CDR3 region has 15 residues. Here the CDR3 DNA reads TGTGCCACCAGTAGACCCGAGGATGGCCCAGATACGCAGTATTTT. Translating gives CATSRPEDGPDTQYF.